Each of the 23 T cell receptor beta chains below was sequenced from the same sample in a study of shared clonotypes between healthy human individuals. Clones were sequenced by immunoSEQ multiplex PCR, and TCRdb holds only the in-frame ones, with some missing. The sample contains a few million clones, approximately 95% of which appear only once. Sequenced: naive CD4+ T cells from PBMCs. The subset was: CD45RA+ positively selected. The receptors here all came from a man between 18 and 29 years old in good health. Some clones in this sample may be carry-over from other donors' samples.

This clone came up a few times. This rearrangement joins TRBV2 to TRBJ1-5; unclear D gene. Deletions cut 9 bases from V and 0 bases from J, with 12 bases between. Germline-derived CDR1 and CDR2 are SNHLY and FYNNEI. This CDR3 is built from 14 residues. CDR3 protein: CASRLDSSNQPQHF. CDR3 sequence (DNA): TGTGCCAGTAGGCTCGATTCTAGCAATCAGCCCCAGCATTTT.

V gene TRBV18 combines with J gene TRBJ1-1; TRBD1 might be the D (6 bases). V lost 1 base and J 4 bases, leaving 16 bases between the germline ends. The CDR3 runs 16 residues. In germline, CDR1 is KGHSH, CDR2 LQKENI. CDR3 bases: TGTGCCAGCTCACCACACCAGACAGGAGACGGCACTGAAGCTTTCTTT. Translating it yields CASSPHQTGDGTEAFF.

This chain connects TRBV7-8 to TRBJ2-2; D gene uncertain. Looked up from germline, CDR1 is SGHVS and CDR2 is FQNEAQ. V lost 5 bases and J lost 4, with 11 bases in between. The CDR3 length is 14 residues. The CDR3: CASSPTVATGELFF. DNA of the CDR3: TGTGCCAGCAGCCCGACGGTGGCCACCGGGGAGCTGTTTTTT.

V and J are TRBV2 and TRBJ2-7, with TRBD2 matching over 8 bases. Losses at the gene ends were 5 bases for V and 0 bases for J; bases not matched to a gene: 6. CDR3 size: 15 residues. Looked up from germline, CDR1 is SNHLY and CDR2 is FYNNEI. CDR3 nucleotides: TGTGCCAGCAGTCCTAGCGGGCCGAACTCCTACGAGCAGTACTTC. Encoded protein: CASSPSGPNSYEQYF.

The chain joins TRBV7-2 to TRBJ2-5; 9 bases are a match to TRBD2. Trimming cost V 1 base and J 4 bases; bases outside gene matches: 4. The germline V gene has CDR1 SGHTA and CDR2 FQGNSA. The CDR3 is 15 residues long. Here the CDR3 DNA reads TGTGCCAGCAGCTTAGATGCGACTAGCGGAGAGACCCAGTACTTC. Encoded protein: CASSLDATSGETQYF.

The chain links TRBV9 to TRBJ1-2; D is unresolved. V shed 1 base and J shed 8 bases, with 9 bases lying between them. The germline gives CDR1 SGDLS, CDR2 YYNGEE. The CDR3 has 12 residues. Here the CDR3 DNA reads TGTGCCAGCAGCGTACCCTTCAAGGGCTACACCTTC. This sequence encodes CASSVPFKGYTF.

J is TRBJ2-1 and V is TRBV10-1; perhaps TRBD1 as D (6 bases). This CDR3 region has 15 residues. Trimming pared 3 bases from V and 8 bases from J, leaving 17 bases between. The V gene's germline CDR1 is WNHNN and CDR2 SYGVQD (reference sequence). The CDR3 DNA sequence: TGCGCCAGCAGTGACCGGGACACCGCGCGCCATGAGCAGTTCTTC. This gives the protein CASSDRDTARHEQFF.

The rearrangement uses TRBV18 and TRBJ2-7, with 10 bases aligning to TRBD1. CDR3 length: 18 amino acids. The V and J ends lost 6 bases and 2 bases, in that order; junction bases with no gene match: 16. The V gene's germline CDR1 is KGHSH and CDR2 LQKENI. CDR3: CASSRATDRDRGTYEQYF. CDR3 bases: TGTGCCAGCTCGCGTGCGACCGACCGGGACAGGGGAACCTACGAGCAGTACTTC.

The chain employs TRBV27 and TRBJ1-4, with D perhaps TRBD1 (6 bases). This CDR3 is 16 amino acids long. Looked up from germline, CDR1 is MNHEY and CDR2 is SMNVEV (reference sequence). V was trimmed by 5 bases and J by 7 bases, leaving 20 bases between them. The CDR3 loop is CASSPPRTARGEKLFF. The CDR3 bases are TGTGCCAGCAGTCCCCCACGGACAGCCCGGGGTGAAAAACTGTTTTTT.

V is TRBV15 and J is TRBJ1-4; 7 bases line up with TRBD1. Per the germline V gene, CDR1 is LNHNV and CDR2 is YYDKDF (reference sequence). Trimming at V came to 8 bases and at J to 0 bases, leaving 3 bases not matched to a gene. The CDR3 spans 14 residues. In nucleotides, the CDR3 is TGTGCCACCCGAAGGGGGCCAACTAATGAAAAACTGTTTTTT. Translation: CATRRGPTNEKLFF.

The chain joins TRBV28 to TRBJ1-1; tentatively, D is TRBD1 (6 bases). V dropped 3 bases and J dropped 1 base, with 9 bases sitting between them. Per the germline V gene, CDR1 is MDHEN and CDR2 is SYDVKM. The CDR3 sequence is 14 residues long. CDR3 residues: CASSFGTRNTEAFF. The CDR3 coding sequence is TGTGCCAGCAGTTTCGGGACAAGGAACACTGAAGCTTTCTTT.

The J gene is TRBJ2-5, the V gene TRBV19; TRBD1 matches at 8 bases. The length of the CDR3 is 16 residues. With V trimmed by 1 base and J by 2 bases, 6 bases remained unmatched. The germline gives CDR1 LNHDA, CDR2 SQIVND (reference sequence). CDR3 in DNA: TGTGCCAGTAGTATAGTAGGCAGGGGGCCTCAAGAGACCCAGTACTTC. Translated, it gives CASSIVGRGPQETQYF.

The gene calls are TRBV7-2 and TRBJ2-2; possibly TRBD1 for D (6 bases). The CDR3 is 19 residues long. From germline, CDR1 is SGHTA and CDR2 FQGNSA. Trimming stripped 2 bases from V and 1 base from J, with 20 bases between. CDR3 DNA: TGTGCCAGCAGCTTACGGACGATTCGGGACACCCGGAACACCGGGGAGCTGTTTTTT. This gives the protein CASSLRTIRDTRNTGELFF. The full variable domain, with the rest looked up from reference TRBV7-2 and TRBJ2-2, is GAGVSQSPSNKVTEKGKDVELRCDPISGHTALYWYRQSLGQGLEFLIYFQGNSAPDKSGLPSDRFSAERTGGSVSTLTIQRTQQEDSAVYLCASSLRTIRDTRNTGELFFGEGSRLTVL.

The chain recombines TRBV13 with TRBJ2-3; D not certain. The CDR3 loop spans 13 amino acids. The germline V gene encodes CDR1 PRHDT and CDR2 FYEKMQ (reference sequence). Between the trimmed V and J ends, which lost 4 bases and 4 bases, there was a span of 9 bases. This chain's CDR3 is CASSSHGADTQYF. CDR3 nucleotide sequence: TGTGCCAGCAGCTCTCATGGGGCAGATACGCAGTATTTT.

The genes are TRBV7-2 and TRBJ2-5; D gene uncertain. The germline gives CDR1 SGHTA, CDR2 FQGNSA. Trimming cost V 5 bases and J 7 bases, with 20 bases left between them. The CDR3 is 15 residues long. This chain's CDR3 is CASSGGGVRPGTQYF. DNA of the CDR3: TGTGCCAGCAGCGGCGGCGGCGTACGCCCCGGGACCCAGTACTTC.

The chain links TRBV5-4 to TRBJ2-3; 12 positions match TRBD2. V lost 1 base and J lost 6; bases outside the gene matches: 6. Per the germline V gene, CDR1 is SGHNT and CDR2 is YYREEE (reference sequence). The CDR3 contains 16 residues. The CDR3: CASSLKTSGSPDTQYF. The CDR3 DNA reads TGTGCCAGCAGCTTGAAGACTAGCGGGAGCCCCGATACGCAGTATTTT.

V usage is TRBV28 and J usage is TRBJ2-4, with 8 bases aligning to TRBD1. This CDR3 spans 14 amino acids. The J segment lost 8 bases and the V segment lost 5 bases, leaving 8 bases of the junction unmatched. In germline, CDR1 is MDHEN, CDR2 SYDVKM. The CDR3: CASSPRTGFDIQYF. The CDR3 DNA sequence: TGTGCCAGCAGTCCCCGGACAGGGTTCGACATTCAGTACTTC.

The gene calls are TRBV7-2 and TRBJ1-3, with no clear D. Trimming shortened V by 3 bases and J by 4 bases, and 7 bases separated the two germline ends. CDR3 length equals 13 residues. Germline lookup yields CDR1 SGHTA and CDR2 FQGNSA. CDR3 in amino acids: CASSLSEGNTIYF. The CDR3 DNA reads TGTGCCAGCAGCTTGTCCGAAGGAAACACCATATATTTT.

This chain joins TRBV6-1 and TRBJ2-3, with TRBD2 matching over 11 bases. Germline values: CDR1 MNHNS, CDR2 SASEGT. V lost 4 bases, J lost 2 bases, and 5 bases stayed unmatched. The CDR3 spans 16 residues. This CDR3 reads CASSVGTSGATDTQYF. CDR3 nucleotides: TGTGCCAGCAGTGTTGGGACTAGCGGTGCCACAGATACGCAGTATTTT.

V gene TRBV19 combines with J gene TRBJ1-4, with 9 bases lining up with TRBD1. In germline, CDR1 is LNHDA, CDR2 SQIVND (reference sequence). The CDR3 is 16 residues long. Unmatched junction bases numbered 11, after V lost 5 bases and J lost 7 bases. CDR3 nucleotide sequence: TGTGCCAGTAGTCACCGACCGGGACAGGGTACTGAAAAACTGTTTTTT. It yields the protein CASSHRPGQGTEKLFF.

The rearrangement uses TRBV2 and TRBJ2-2; D may match TRBD1 or TRBD2 (6 bases each). Trimming shortened V by 6 bases and J by 4 bases, and 18 bases separated the two germline ends. CDR1 is SNHLY and CDR2 is FYNNEI in the germline V gene. The CDR3 spans 16 residues. The CDR3 sequence is CASRRLPGAGTGELFF. The CDR3 nucleotides read TGTGCCAGCAGGAGGTTACCGGGGGCCGGCACCGGGGAGCTGTTTTTT.

The chain recombines TRBV28 with TRBJ2-2; D may be TRBD1 or TRBD2 (5 bases each). CDR3 length: 15 residues. Germline V gene data show CDR1 as MDHEN and CDR2 as SYDVKM. The V end lost 2 bases, the J end lost 5 bases, and 12 bases lay between the germline ends. The CDR3 region is CASSLGGEGTGELFF. CDR3 sequence (DNA): TGTGCCAGCAGTTTAGGGGGAGAGGGGACCGGGGAGCTGTTTTTT.

The gene calls are TRBV28 and TRBJ2-1, with 11 bases that match TRBD2. Germline V gene lookup returns CDR1 MDHEN and CDR2 SYDVKM. With 2 bases clipped from V and 10 bases from J, the junction kept 4 bases outside the gene matches. This CDR3 contains 14 residues. The CDR3 here is CASSLGLAGGEQFF. CDR3 DNA: TGTGCCAGCAGTTTAGGTCTAGCGGGAGGAGAGCAGTTCTTC.